This TCR beta chain was found in a study of shared clonotypes between healthy human individuals. Whole-study context: Researchers drew samples from a couple of women and a few men aged 18 to 49.

With respect to this clone: Its antigen is not known.

It was on ten immunoSEQ deep assay plates that unsorted PBMC DNA was sequenced. Sequencing was performed with immunoSEQ multiplex PCR; in TCRdb, only in-frame clones are kept and a portion is missing. The sample lists around 500,000 clones, approximately 84% seen once, with over 9.5% in the top ten. Study results and limitations: Having only a few donors restricted how much genetic and exposure-history diversity was captured. Sampling covered nothing but blood. Tissue TCR repertoires likely differ from those found in blood.

Trimming shortened V by 7 bases and J by 6 bases, and 16 bases separated the two germline ends. This CDR3 has 13 amino acids. The germline V gene has CDR1 MDHEN and CDR2 SYDVKM. The receptor comes from a woman aged 40-49 years in good health. Some clones in this sample may be carry-over from other donors' samples. This rearrangement joins TRBV28 to TRBJ2-7, with D hard to call. Sequenced input: PBMCs. CDR3 DNA sequence: TGTGCCAGCAACCTTGACGGAACCGGCGAGCAGTACTTC. Residues: CASNLDGTGEQYF.